This T cell receptor beta chain stems from a study of Tregs in tolerant kidney transplant recipients. Unstimulated Tregs (CD4+CD25+CD127-) and CD4+CD25- non-Tregs were sorted from PBMCs. General study results and limits: The most relevant donor-specific Treg TCRbeta repertoire apparently came from expansion with activated donor B cells. Changing PCR primers prevented nucleotide comparison between some patients' samples. Findings come from small patient numbers and require larger validation.

Turning to this clone: Antigen: not known.

With 5 bases removed from V and 0 bases from J, the gap between germline ends came to 7 bases. There are 13 residues in the CDR3. The germline V gene encodes CDR1 SGHTA and CDR2 FQGTGA. The assay was immunoSEQ multiplex PCR, and TCRdb's table has in-frame clones only and misses some. The sample records roughly 99,000 clones, 93% being singletons. The receptor was derived from a human donor who received a combined kidney and bone marrow transplant. This specimen was CD4+ T cells from blood, taken before the transplant. The chain employs TRBV7-3 and TRBJ2-5; possible D gene TRBD1, 6 bases. In DNA form, the CDR3 reads TGTGCCAGCAGCCCAGGGGACCAAGAGACCCAGTACTTC. Translation gives CASSPGDQETQYF.